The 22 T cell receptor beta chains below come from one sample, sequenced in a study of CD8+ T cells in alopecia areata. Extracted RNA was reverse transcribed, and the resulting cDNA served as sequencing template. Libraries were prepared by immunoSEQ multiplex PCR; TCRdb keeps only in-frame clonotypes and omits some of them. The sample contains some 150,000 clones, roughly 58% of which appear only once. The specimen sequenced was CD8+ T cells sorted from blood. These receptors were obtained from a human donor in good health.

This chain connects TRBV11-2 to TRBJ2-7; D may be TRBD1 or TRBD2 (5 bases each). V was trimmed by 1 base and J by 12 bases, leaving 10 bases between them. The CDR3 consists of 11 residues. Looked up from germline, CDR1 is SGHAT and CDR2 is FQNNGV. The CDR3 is CASSLGQGRYF. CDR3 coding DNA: TGTGCCAGCAGCTTAGGGCAGGGACGGTACTTC.

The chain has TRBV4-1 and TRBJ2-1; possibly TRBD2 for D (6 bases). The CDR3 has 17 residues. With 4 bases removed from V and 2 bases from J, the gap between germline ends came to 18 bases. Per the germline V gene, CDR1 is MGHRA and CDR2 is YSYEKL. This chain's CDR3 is CASSREASPPPYNEQFF. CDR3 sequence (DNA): TGCGCCAGCAGCCGGGAGGCCTCCCCCCCGCCCTACAATGAGCAGTTCTTC.

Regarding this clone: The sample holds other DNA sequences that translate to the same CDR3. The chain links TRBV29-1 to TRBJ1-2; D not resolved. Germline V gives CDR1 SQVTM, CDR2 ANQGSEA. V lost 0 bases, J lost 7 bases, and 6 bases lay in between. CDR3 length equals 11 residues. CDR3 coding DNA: TGCAGCGTTGAAGATCGGGGTGGCTACACCTTC. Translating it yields CSVEDRGGYTF.

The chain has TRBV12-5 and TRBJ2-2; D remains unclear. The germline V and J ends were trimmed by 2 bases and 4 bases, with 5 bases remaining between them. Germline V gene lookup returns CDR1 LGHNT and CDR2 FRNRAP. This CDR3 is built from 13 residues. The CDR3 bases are TGTGCTAGTGGTTTGCCAAGCACCGGGGAGCTGTTTTTT. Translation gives CASGLPSTGELFF.

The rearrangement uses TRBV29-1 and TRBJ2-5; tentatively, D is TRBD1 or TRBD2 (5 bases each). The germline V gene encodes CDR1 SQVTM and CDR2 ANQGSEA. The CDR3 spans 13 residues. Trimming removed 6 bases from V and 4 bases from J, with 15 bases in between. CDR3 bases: TGCAGCGTCGCCGGGACCCCGGGAGAGACCCAGTACTTC. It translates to CSVAGTPGETQYF.

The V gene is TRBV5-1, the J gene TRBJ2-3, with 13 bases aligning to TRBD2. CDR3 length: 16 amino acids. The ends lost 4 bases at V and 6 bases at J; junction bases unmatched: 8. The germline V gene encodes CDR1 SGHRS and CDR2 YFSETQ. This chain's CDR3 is CASSGLAGVGGDTQYF. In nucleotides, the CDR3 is TGCGCCAGCAGCGGACTAGCGGGAGTGGGAGGGGATACGCAGTATTTT.

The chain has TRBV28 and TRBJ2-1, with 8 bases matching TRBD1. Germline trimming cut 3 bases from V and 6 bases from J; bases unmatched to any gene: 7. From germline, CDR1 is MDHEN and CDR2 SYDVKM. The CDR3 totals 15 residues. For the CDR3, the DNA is TGTGCCAGCAGTTTCGCCCAGGGGGCGGGCAATGAGCAGTTCTTC. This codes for CASSFAQGAGNEQFF.

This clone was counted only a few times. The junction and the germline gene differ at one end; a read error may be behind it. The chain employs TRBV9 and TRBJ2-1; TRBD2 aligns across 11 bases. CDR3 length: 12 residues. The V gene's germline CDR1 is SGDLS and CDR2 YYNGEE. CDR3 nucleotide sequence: TGTGCCAGCAGCGTAGGTAGCGGGAGGGCCCTCTTC. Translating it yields CASSVGSGRALF.

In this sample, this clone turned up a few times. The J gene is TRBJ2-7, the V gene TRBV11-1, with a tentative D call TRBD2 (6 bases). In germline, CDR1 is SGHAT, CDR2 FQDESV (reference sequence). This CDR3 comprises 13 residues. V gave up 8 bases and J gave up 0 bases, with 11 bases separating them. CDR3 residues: CASGETSSYEQYF. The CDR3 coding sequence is TGTGCCAGCGGAGAGACTAGCTCCTACGAGCAGTACTTC.

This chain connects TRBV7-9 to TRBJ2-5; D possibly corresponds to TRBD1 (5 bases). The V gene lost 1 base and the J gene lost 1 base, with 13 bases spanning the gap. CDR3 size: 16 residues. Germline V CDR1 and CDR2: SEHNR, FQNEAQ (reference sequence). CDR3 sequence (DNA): TGTGCCAGCAGCTTAGTACGTTCCAGGGCCCAAGAGACCCAGTACTTC. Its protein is CASSLVRSRAQETQYF. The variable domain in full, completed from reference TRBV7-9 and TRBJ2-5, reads DTGVSQNPRHKITKRGQNVTFRCDPISEHNRLYWYRQTLGQGPEFLTYFQNEAQLEKSRLLSDRFSAERPKGSFSTLEIQRTEQGDSAMYLCASSLVRSRAQETQYFGPGTRLLVL.

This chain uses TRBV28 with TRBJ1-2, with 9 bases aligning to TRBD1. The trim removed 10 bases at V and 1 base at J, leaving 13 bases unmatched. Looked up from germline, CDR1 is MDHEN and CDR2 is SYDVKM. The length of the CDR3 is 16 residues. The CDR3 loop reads CATKKVWTGVNYGYTF. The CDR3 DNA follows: TGTGCCACTAAAAAGGTTTGGACAGGGGTTAACTATGGCTACACCTTC.

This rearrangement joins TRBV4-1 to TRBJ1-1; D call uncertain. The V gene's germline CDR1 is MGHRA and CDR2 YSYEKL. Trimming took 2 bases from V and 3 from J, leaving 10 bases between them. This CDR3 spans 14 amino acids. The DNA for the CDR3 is TGCGCCAGCAGCCAAAGGGCGTTGGACACTGAAGCTTTCTTT. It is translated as CASSQRALDTEAFF.

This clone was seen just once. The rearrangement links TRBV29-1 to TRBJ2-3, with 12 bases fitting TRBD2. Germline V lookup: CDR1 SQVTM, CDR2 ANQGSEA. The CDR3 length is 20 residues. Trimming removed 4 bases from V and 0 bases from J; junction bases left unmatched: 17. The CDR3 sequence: CSVAVFPGLAGQLSTDTQYF. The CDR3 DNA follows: TGCAGCGTTGCCGTCTTCCCGGGACTAGCGGGCCAACTTAGCACAGATACGCAGTATTTT.

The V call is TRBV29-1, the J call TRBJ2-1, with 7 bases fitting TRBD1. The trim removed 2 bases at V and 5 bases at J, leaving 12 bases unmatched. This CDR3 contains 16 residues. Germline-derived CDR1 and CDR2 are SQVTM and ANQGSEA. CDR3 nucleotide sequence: TGCAGCGTTGAAAGGGTTAGGGACAGAGTTAACAATGAGCAGTTCTTC. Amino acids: CSVERVRDRVNNEQFF.

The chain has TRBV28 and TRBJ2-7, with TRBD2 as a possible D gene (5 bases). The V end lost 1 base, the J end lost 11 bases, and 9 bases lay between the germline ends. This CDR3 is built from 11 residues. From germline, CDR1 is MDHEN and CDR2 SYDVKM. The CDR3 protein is CASSLSGTKYF. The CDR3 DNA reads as TGTGCCAGCAGTTTATCGGGAACGAAGTACTTC.

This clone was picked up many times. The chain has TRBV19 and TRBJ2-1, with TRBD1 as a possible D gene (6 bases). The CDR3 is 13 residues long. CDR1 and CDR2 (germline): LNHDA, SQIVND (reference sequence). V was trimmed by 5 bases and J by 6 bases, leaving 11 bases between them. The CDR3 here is CASSYTGINEQFF. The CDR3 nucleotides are TGTGCCAGTAGTTATACAGGGATCAATGAGCAGTTCTTC.

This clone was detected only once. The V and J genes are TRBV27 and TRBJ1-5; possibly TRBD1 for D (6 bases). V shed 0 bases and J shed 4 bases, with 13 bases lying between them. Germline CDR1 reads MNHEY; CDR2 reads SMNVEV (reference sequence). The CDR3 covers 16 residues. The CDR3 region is CASSLSKGDLNQPQHF. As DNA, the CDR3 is TGTGCCAGCAGTTTATCGAAGGGGGACCTAAATCAGCCCCAGCATTTT.

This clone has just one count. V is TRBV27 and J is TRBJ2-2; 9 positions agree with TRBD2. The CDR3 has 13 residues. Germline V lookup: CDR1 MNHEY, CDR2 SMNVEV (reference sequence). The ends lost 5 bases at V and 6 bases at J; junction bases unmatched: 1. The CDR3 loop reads CASSLAGPGELFF. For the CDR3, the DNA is TGTGCCAGCAGTCTAGCGGGGCCCGGGGAGCTGTTTTTT.

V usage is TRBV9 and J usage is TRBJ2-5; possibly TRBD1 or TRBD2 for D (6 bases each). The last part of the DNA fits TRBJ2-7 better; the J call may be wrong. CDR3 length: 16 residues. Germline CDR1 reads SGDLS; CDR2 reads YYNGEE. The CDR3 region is CASSPRSGGPSYEQYF. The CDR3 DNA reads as TGTGCCAGCAGCCCACGGTCCGGGGGCCCGTCCTACGAGCAGTACTTC.

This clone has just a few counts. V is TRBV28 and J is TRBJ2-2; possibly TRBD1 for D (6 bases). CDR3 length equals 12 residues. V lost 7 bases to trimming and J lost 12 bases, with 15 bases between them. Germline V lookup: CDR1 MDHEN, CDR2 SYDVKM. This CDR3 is CASTPPRGKLFF. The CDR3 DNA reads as TGTGCCAGCACCCCTCCTAGGGGGAAGCTGTTTTTT. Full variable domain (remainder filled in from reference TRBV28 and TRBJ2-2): DVKVTQSSRYLVKRTGEKVFLECVQDMDHENMFWYRQDPGLGLRLIYFSYDVKMKEKGDIPEGYSVSREKKERFSLILESASTNQTSMYLCASTPPRGKLFFGEGSRLTVL.

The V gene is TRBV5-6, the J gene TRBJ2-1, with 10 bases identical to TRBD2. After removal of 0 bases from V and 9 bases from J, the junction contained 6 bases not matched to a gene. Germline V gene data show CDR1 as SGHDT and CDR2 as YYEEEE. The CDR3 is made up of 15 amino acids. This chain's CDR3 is CASSLASGSRGEQFF. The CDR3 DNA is TGTGCCAGCAGCTTGGCTAGCGGGAGCCGGGGTGAGCAGTTCTTC. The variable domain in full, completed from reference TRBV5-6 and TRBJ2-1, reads DAGVTQSPTHLIKTRGQQVTLRCSPKSGHDTVSWYQQALGQGPQFIFQYYEEEERQRGNFPDRFSGHQFPNYSSELNVNALLLGDSALYLCASSLASGSRGEQFFGPGTRLTVL.

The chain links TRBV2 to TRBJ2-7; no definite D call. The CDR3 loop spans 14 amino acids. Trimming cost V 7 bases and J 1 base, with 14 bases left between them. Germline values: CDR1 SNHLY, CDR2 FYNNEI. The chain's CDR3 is CASTEDRVSYEQYF. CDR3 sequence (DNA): TGTGCCAGCACCGAAGATCGCGTTTCCTACGAGCAGTACTTC.